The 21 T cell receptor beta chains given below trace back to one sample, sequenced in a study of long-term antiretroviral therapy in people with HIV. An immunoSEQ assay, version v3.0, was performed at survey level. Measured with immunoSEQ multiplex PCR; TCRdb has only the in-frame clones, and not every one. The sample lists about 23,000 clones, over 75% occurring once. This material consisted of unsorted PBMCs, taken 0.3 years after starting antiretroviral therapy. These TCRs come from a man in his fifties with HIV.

CDR3 sequence (DNA): TGTGCCAGCAGTTACCAGGAGAAGAGCTACGAGCAGTACTTC. Translation gives CASSYQEKSYEQYF. The chain joins TRBV6-5 to TRBJ2-7; no reliable D call. V gave up 2 bases and J gave up 3 bases, with 11 bases separating them. Germline V gene data show CDR1 as MNHEY and CDR2 as SVGAGI. CDR3 length: 14 residues.

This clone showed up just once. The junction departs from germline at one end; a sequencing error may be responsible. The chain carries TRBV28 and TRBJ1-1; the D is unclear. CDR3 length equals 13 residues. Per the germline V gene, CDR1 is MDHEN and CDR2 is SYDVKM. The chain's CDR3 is CATSRAMNTEAFF. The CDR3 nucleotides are TGTGCCACCAGTCGGGCCATGAACACTGAAGCTTTCTTT.

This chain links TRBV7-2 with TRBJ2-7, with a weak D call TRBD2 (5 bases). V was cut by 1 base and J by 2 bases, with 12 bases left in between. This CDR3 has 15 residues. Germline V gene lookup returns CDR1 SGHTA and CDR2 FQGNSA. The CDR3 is CASSLGEGGPYEQYF. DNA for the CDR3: TGTGCCAGCAGCTTAGGAGAGGGCGGACCCTACGAGCAGTACTTC.

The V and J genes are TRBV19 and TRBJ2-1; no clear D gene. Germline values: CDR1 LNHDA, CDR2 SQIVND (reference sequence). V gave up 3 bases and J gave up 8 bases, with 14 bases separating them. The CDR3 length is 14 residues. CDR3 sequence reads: CASSIAFPEYEQFF. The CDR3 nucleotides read TGTGCCAGTAGTATCGCGTTTCCAGAATATGAGCAGTTCTTC.

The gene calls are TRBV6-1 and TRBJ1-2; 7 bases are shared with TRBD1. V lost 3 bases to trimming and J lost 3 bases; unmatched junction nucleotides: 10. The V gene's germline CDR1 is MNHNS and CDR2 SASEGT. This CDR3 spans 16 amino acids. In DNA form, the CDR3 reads TGTGCCAGCAGTGAGGATTGGGAGGGGGCCTACTATGGCTACACCTTC. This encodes CASSEDWEGAYYGYTF.

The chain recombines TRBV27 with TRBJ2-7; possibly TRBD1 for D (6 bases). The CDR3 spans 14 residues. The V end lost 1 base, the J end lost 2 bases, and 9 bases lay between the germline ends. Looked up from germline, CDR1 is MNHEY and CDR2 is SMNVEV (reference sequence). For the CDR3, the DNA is TGTGCCAGCAGTTTATACAGGGAACCCTACGAGCAGTACTTC. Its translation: CASSLYREPYEQYF.

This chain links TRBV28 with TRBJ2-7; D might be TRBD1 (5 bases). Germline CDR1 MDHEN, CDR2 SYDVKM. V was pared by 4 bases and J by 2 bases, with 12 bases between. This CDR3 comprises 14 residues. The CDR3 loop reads CASSSRQGTYEQYF. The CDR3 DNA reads TGTGCCAGCAGTTCCCGGCAGGGTACCTACGAGCAGTACTTC.

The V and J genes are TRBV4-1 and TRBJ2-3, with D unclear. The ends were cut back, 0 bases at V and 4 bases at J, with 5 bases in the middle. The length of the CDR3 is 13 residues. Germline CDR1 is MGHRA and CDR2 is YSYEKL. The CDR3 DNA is TGCGCCAGCAGCCAAGAGGCTGCAGATACGCAGTATTTT. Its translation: CASSQEAADTQYF.

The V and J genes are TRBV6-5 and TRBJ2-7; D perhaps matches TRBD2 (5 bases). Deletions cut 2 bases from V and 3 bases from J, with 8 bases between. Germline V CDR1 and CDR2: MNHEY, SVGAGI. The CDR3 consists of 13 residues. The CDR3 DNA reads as TGTGCCAGCAGTTACGAAAGCGGCTACGAGCAGTACTTC. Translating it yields CASSYESGYEQYF.

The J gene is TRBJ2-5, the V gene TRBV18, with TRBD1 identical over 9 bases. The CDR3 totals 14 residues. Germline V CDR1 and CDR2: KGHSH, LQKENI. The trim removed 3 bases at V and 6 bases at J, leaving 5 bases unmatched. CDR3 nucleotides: TGTGCCAGCTCACCGGGACAGGGACCACAGACCCAGTACTTC. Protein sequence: CASSPGQGPQTQYF.

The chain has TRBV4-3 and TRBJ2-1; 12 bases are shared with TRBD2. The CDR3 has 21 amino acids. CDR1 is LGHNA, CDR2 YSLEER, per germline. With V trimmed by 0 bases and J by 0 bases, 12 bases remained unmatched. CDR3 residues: CASSQDFAASGGGSSYNEQFF. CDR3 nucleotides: TGCGCCAGCAGCCAAGATTTTGCCGCTAGCGGGGGGGGAAGCTCCTACAATGAGCAGTTCTTC.

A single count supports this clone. The CDR3 DNA is TGTGCCAGCAGTGTCTACCGGCGGGAGGAAAAACTGTTTTTT. This translates into CASSVYRREEKLFF. V and J are TRBV2 and TRBJ1-4; D remains ambiguous. Trimming left V 4 bases short and J 8 bases short, with 14 bases between. CDR1 is SNHLY, CDR2 FYNNEI, per germline. CDR3 length: 14 residues.

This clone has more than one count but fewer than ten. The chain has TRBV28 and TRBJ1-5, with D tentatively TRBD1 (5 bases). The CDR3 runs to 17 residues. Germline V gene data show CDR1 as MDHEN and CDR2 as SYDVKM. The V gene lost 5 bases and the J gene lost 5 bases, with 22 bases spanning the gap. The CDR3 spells CASSPRSGGSVYQPQHF. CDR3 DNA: TGTGCCAGCAGTCCCAGGTCGGGGGGGAGCGTATATCAGCCCCAGCATTTT.

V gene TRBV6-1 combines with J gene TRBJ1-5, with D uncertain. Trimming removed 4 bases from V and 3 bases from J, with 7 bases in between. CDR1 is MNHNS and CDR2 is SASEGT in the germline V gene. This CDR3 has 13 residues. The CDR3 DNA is TGTGCCAGCAGTGCTGACTACAATCAGCCCCAGCATTTT. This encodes CASSADYNQPQHF.

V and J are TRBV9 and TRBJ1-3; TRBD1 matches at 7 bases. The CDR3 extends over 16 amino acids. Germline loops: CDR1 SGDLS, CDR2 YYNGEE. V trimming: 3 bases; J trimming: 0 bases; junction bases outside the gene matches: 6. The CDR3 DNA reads TGTGCCAGCAGCGGGCCGGGACAGCACTCTGGAAACACCATATATTTT. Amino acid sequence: CASSGPGQHSGNTIYF.

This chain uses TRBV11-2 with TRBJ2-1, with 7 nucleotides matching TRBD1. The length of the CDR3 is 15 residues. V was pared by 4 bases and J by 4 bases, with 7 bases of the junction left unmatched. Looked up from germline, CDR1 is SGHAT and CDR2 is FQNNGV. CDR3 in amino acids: CASSSRDSAYNEQFF. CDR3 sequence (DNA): TGTGCCAGCAGCTCCCGGGACAGCGCATACAATGAGCAGTTCTTC.

The CDR3, as DNA: TGTGCCACCAGGGCCTCCGCAGAGAGCACCGGGGAGCTGTTTTTT. Its translation is CATRASAESTGELFF. The V call is TRBV10-3, the J call TRBJ2-2, with D maybe TRBD1 (5 bases). Germline CDR1 is ENHRY and CDR2 is SYGVKD. Trimming left V 10 bases short and J 4 bases short, with 19 bases between. CDR3 size: 15 residues.

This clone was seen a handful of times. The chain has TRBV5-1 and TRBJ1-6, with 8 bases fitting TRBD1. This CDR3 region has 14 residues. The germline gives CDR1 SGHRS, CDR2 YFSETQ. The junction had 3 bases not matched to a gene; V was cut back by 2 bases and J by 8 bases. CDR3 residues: CASSFDRGYSPLHF. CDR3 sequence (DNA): TGCGCCAGCAGCTTCGACAGGGGATATTCACCCCTCCACTTT.

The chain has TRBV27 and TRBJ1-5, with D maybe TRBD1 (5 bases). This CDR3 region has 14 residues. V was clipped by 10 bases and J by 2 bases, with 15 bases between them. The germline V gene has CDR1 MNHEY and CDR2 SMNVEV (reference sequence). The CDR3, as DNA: TGTGCCACCTCGAGGGGTGATGGCAATCAGCCCCAGCATTTT. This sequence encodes CATSRGDGNQPQHF.

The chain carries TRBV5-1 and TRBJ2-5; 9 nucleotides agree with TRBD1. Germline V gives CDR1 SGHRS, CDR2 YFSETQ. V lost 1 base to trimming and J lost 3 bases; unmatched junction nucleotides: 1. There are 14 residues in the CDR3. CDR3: CASSLTGGEETQYF. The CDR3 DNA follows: TGCGCCAGCAGCTTGACAGGGGGCGAAGAGACCCAGTACTTC.

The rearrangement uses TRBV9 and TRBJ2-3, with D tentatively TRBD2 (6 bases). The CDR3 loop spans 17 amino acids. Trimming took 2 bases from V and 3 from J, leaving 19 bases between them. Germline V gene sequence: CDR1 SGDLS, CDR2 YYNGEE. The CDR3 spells CASSVQGTDLWTDTQYF. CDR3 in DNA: TGTGCCAGCAGCGTCCAAGGGACTGATTTGTGGACAGATACGCAGTATTTT.